The 5 T cell receptor beta chains presented below share a single source sample, sequenced in a study of T cell responses to AZD1222 COVID-19 vaccine. Here immunoSEQ multiplex PCR was the method, and the copy in TCRdb shows in-frame clones only, minus some. This table has more than 100,000 clones, about 92% appearing once. The input for sequencing was peripheral blood, taken 28 days after the second AZD1222 dose. These receptors were taken from an adult who received the AZD1222 COVID-19 vaccine.

V usage is TRBV11-2 and J usage is TRBJ2-5; the D gene is possibly TRBD1 (6 bases). The CDR3 consists of 13 residues. The ends were cut back, 5 bases at V and 2 bases at J, with 9 bases in the middle. Germline values: CDR1 SGHAT, CDR2 FQNNGV. CDR3 protein: CASSPDRQETQYF. CDR3 nucleotides: TGTGCCAGCAGCCCGGACAGACAAGAGACCCAGTACTTC.

The rearrangement uses TRBV19 and TRBJ1-3, with D possibly being TRBD1 (5 bases). The CDR3 is 14 amino acids. CDR1 is LNHDA and CDR2 is SQIVND in the germline V gene (reference sequence). The V end lost 5 bases, the J end lost 4 bases, and 12 bases lay between the germline ends. The CDR3 DNA sequence: TGTGCCAGTAGTCTCAGGGCACCAGGAAACACCATATATTTT. The encoded protein is CASSLRAPGNTIYF.

The table lists this clone with a count of one. The chain is built from TRBV14 and TRBJ2-1; 10 nucleotides line up with TRBD2. Trimming took 0 bases from V and 6 from J; bases not matched to a gene: 8. This CDR3 is 17 amino acids long. CDR1 and CDR2 (germline): SGHDN, FVKESK. CDR3 coding DNA: TGTGCCAGCAGCCAAGATCGGGCTAGCGGGAGTATCAATGAGCAGTTCTTC. Amino acids: CASSQDRASGSINEQFF. Full variable domain (rest looked up from reference TRBV14 and TRBJ2-1): EAGVTQFPSHSVIEKGQTVTLRCDPISGHDNLYWYRRVMGKEIKFLLHFVKESKQDESGMPNNRFLAERTGGTYSTLKVQPAELEDSGVYFCASSQDRASGSINEQFFGPGTRLTVL.

About this clone: Additional DNA sequences in this sample encode the identical CDR3. V usage is TRBV24-1 and J usage is TRBJ2-1; tentatively, D is TRBD2 (5 bases). The CDR3 length is 13 residues. Germline CDR1 is KGHDR and CDR2 is SFDVKD. V was pared by 0 bases and J by 7 bases, with 6 bases between. CDR3 sequence reads: CATSDLSGNEQFF. CDR3 coding DNA: TGTGCCACCAGTGATTTGTCGGGGAATGAGCAGTTCTTC.

DNA for the CDR3: TGTGCCAGCAGTTACATATCGGCGATCCAAGAGACCCAGTACTTC. Translating gives CASSYISAIQETQYF. The V and J genes are TRBV6-5 and TRBJ2-5; D gene unclear. This CDR3 contains 15 residues. CDR1 and CDR2 (germline): MNHEY, SVGAGI. V gave up 2 bases and J gave up 1 base, with 11 bases separating them.